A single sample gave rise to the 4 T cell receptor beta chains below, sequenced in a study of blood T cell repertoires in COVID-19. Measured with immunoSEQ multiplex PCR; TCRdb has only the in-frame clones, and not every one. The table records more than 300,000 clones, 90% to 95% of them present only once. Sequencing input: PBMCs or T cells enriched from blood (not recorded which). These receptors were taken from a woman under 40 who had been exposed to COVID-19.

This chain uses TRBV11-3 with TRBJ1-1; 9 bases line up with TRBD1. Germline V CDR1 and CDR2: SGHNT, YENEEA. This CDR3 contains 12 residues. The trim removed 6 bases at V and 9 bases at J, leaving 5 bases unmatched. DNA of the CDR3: TGTGCCAGCAGTAACGGGACAGGGAAAGCTTTCTTT. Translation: CASSNGTGKAFF.

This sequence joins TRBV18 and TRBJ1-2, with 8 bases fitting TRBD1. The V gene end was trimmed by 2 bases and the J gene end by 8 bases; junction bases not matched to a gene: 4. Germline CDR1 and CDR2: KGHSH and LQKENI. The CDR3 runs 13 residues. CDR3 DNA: TGTGCCAGCTCACCAACAGGGGGGATAGGCTACACCTTC. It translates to CASSPTGGIGYTF. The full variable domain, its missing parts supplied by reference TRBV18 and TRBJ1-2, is NAGVMQNPRHLVRRRGQEARLRCSPMKGHSHVYWYRQLPEEGLKFMVYLQKENIIDESGMPKERFSAEFPKEGPSILRIQQVVRGDSAAYFCASSPTGGIGYTFGSGTRLTVV.

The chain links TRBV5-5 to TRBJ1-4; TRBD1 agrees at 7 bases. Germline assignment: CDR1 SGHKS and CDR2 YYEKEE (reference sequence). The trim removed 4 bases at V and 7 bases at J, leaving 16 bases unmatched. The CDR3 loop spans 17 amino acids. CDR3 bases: TGTGCCAGCAGCCCAGCTAGGACAGGCGGTTTCGGTGAAAAACTGTTTTTT. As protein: CASSPARTGGFGEKLFF.

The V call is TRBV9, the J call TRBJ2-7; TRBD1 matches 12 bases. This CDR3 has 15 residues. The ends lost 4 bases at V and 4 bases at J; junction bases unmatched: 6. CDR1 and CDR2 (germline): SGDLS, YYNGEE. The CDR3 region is CASSPGTGGSYEQYF. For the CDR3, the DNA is TGTGCCAGCAGCCCTGGGACAGGGGGCTCGTACGAGCAGTACTTC.